This T cell receptor (beta chain) was sequenced during a study of blood T cell repertoires in COVID-19. Authors' processing steps: The assay estimated nucleated cells by amplifying reference gene primers. Produced via immunoSEQ multiplex PCR; TCRdb's table is partial and in-frame only. V, J and clone size are taken as reported in that table, and D and trimming were inferred from the DNA itself. This table holds about 320,000 clones, about nine tenths found once. CDR3 size: 13 residues. Germline CDR1 is MDHEN and CDR2 is SYDVKM. With 2 bases removed from V and 3 bases from J, the gap between germline ends came to 4 bases.

The origin of this receptor is a man in his fifties or sixties who had recovered from COVID-19. Sequences were obtained from PBMCs or T cells enriched from blood (not recorded which). The chain links TRBV28 to TRBJ1-4; D not certain. This chain's CDR3 is CASSLRANEKLFF. The CDR3 DNA sequence: TGTGCCAGCAGTTTACGTGCTAATGAAAAACTGTTTTTT.